This T cell receptor (beta chain) was sequenced in a study of T cell responses to AZD1222 COVID-19 vaccine. The repertoire was sequenced with immunoSEQ multiplex PCR; TCRdb's copy has only in-frame clones and lacks some. The sample yields more than 150,000 clones, 75% to 90% seen once. Germline loops: CDR1 MNHNS, CDR2 SASEGT. The CDR3 is 15 residues long. With 1 base removed from V and 7 bases from J, the gap between germline ends came to 16 bases. At least ten counts were recorded for this clone. The clonotype originates from an adult in good health. This chain uses TRBV6-1 with TRBJ1-2; D unclear. Sequencing was performed on peripheral blood, taken on day 0 of AZD1222 vaccination. CDR3 sequence (DNA): TGTGCCAGCAGTGAAGAAGAGCCGGGGAAGCGTGGCTACACCTTC. Its translation is CASSEEEPGKRGYTF.